These 20 T cell receptor beta chains were all obtained from the same sample, sequenced in a study of blood T cell repertoires in COVID-19. Sequenced by immunoSEQ multiplex PCR; TCRdb stores in-frame clones only, minus some. The data contain some 100,000 clones, approximately 90% of them singletons. The sequencing input was peripheral blood. The receptors stem from a human donor with acute or convalescent COVID-19. The donor label of this sample is uncertain.

The V and J genes are TRBV5-4 and TRBJ2-5, with TRBD2 matching over 7 bases. Germline V gives CDR1 SGHNT, CDR2 YYREEE (reference sequence). V lost 3 bases to trimming and J lost 5 bases; unmatched junction nucleotides: 4. This CDR3 has 13 residues. The CDR3 coding sequence is TGTGCCAGCAGCTGGGGAGGGGAGGAGACCCAGTACTTC. Amino acid sequence: CASSWGGEETQYF.

J is TRBJ2-7 and V is TRBV18; 8 nucleotides match TRBD1. Germline CDR1 KGHSH, CDR2 LQKENI. Unmatched junction bases numbered 5, after V lost 3 bases and J lost 7 bases. The CDR3 has 13 residues. The CDR3, as DNA: TGTGCCAGCTCACCGGGACAGGTATGGGAGCAGTACTTC. As protein: CASSPGQVWEQYF.

This clone is a singleton in its sample. The chain combines TRBV7-2 with TRBJ1-5; TRBD1 matches at 8 bases. This CDR3 is 13 amino acids long. The ends lost 5 bases at V and 6 bases at J; junction bases unmatched: 3. CDR1 and CDR2 (germline): SGHTA, FQGNSA. CDR3 region: CASSQGAGQPQHF. As DNA, the CDR3 is TGTGCCAGCAGCCAGGGGGCCGGTCAGCCCCAGCATTTT.

The chain links TRBV7-3 to TRBJ2-1, with D perhaps matching TRBD2 (6 bases). The V and J ends lost 3 bases and 3 bases respectively, with 12 bases between them. The CDR3 sequence is 15 residues long. Germline V gives CDR1 SGHTA, CDR2 FQGTGA. The CDR3 DNA reads as TGTGCCAGCAGCTTCCAGCGGGCGGACTACAATGAGCAGTTCTTC. Its translation: CASSFQRADYNEQFF.

This chain joins TRBV13 and TRBJ1-6; the match to TRBD1 covers 8 bases. This CDR3 has 16 residues. Germline V gene lookup returns CDR1 PRHDT and CDR2 FYEKMQ (reference sequence). With V trimmed by 0 bases and J by 8 bases, 6 bases remained unmatched. The CDR3 DNA follows: TGTGCCAGCAGCTTAGGCCGCAGGGGGCTTTATTCACCCCTCCACTTT. Its protein product is CASSLGRRGLYSPLHF.

V and J are TRBV30 and TRBJ2-2, with 7 positions matching TRBD2. Trimming at V came to 4 bases and at J to 5 bases, leaving 7 bases not matched to a gene. Germline V CDR1 and CDR2: GTSNPN, SVGIG (reference sequence). The length of the CDR3 is 14 residues. The CDR3 is CAWKRGLETGELFF. CDR3 nucleotides: TGTGCCTGGAAGCGGGGTTTGGAAACCGGGGAGCTGTTTTTT.

The chain joins TRBV9 to TRBJ1-1; tentative D call: TRBD1 (5 bases). Germline assignment: CDR1 SGDLS and CDR2 YYNGEE. V lost 4 bases to trimming and J lost 3 bases, with 16 bases between them. The CDR3 is 15 residues long. The CDR3 nucleotides are TGTGCCAGCAGCATAAGCCCAGGGTGGGACACTGAAGCTTTCTTT. Protein: CASSISPGWDTEAFF.

V usage is TRBV28 and J usage is TRBJ1-1; D remains ambiguous. This CDR3 has 13 residues. Between the trimmed V and J ends, which lost 5 bases and 6 bases, there was a span of 13 bases. CDR1 and CDR2 from the germline V gene are MDHEN and SYDVKM. The CDR3 DNA is TGTGCCAGCAGTCTGGCCTTACCATCTGAAGCTTTCTTT. It is translated as CASSLALPSEAFF.

In this sample, this clone turned up once. This chain connects TRBV10-3 to TRBJ2-1; tentatively, D is TRBD1 (6 bases). V dropped 4 bases and J dropped 5 bases, with 12 bases sitting between them. The CDR3 totals 14 residues. Germline CDR1 reads ENHRY; CDR2 reads SYGVKD. CDR3 DNA sequence: TGTGCCATCAGTGTGCGAGGGGGAAACAATGAGCAGTTCTTC. Its translation: CAISVRGGNNEQFF.

The rearrangement joins TRBV12-5 to TRBJ1-1; D unclear. Looked up from germline, CDR1 is LGHNT and CDR2 is FRNRAP. V dropped 5 bases and J dropped 4 bases, with 11 bases sitting between them. This CDR3 region has 13 residues. The CDR3 DNA follows: TGTGCTAGTGGTCGGGATCTTCGCACTGAAGCTTTCTTT. Translating gives CASGRDLRTEAFF.

The J gene is TRBJ2-7, the V gene TRBV5-1; the match to TRBD2 covers 7 bases. The CDR3 consists of 14 residues. V shed 4 bases and J 2 bases; nucleotides not matched to a gene: 6. Germline V gene sequence: CDR1 SGHRS, CDR2 YFSETQ. CDR3 DNA: TGCGCCAGCAGCAGCCTAGCGGATACCTACGAGCAGTACTTC. Translated, it gives CASSSLADTYEQYF. Looking up the rest from reference TRBV5-1 and TRBJ2-7 gives the full variable domain: KAGVTQTPRYLIKTRGQQVTLSCSPISGHRSVSWYQQTPGQGLQFLFEYFSETQRNKGNFPGRFSGRQFSNSRSEMNVSTLELGDSALYLCASSSLADTYEQYFGPGTRLTVT.

V usage is TRBV28 and J usage is TRBJ2-1, with 10 bases aligning to TRBD2. V lost 3 bases, J lost 5 bases, and 7 bases stayed unmatched. Germline CDR1 reads MDHEN; CDR2 reads SYDVKM. This CDR3 comprises 16 residues. CDR3 loop: CASSLVVAGGDNEQFF. CDR3 DNA sequence: TGTGCCAGCAGTTTGGTGGTAGCGGGAGGAGACAATGAGCAGTTCTTC.

The chain couples TRBV27 to TRBJ2-5, with TRBD1 matching 7 bases. CDR1 MNHEY and CDR2 SMNVEV come from the germline V gene (reference sequence). The trim removed 6 bases at V and 1 base at J, leaving 5 bases unmatched. The CDR3 has 14 residues. CDR3 amino acids: CASRFQGVQETQYF. CDR3 coding DNA: TGTGCCAGCAGATTTCAGGGGGTCCAAGAGACCCAGTACTTC.

This sequence joins TRBV7-6 and TRBJ2-2; weak D call: TRBD2 (5 bases). Germline V gives CDR1 SGHVS, CDR2 FNYEAQ. V dropped 0 bases and J dropped 3 bases, with 17 bases sitting between them. The CDR3 extends over 18 amino acids. As DNA, the CDR3 is TGTGCCAGCAGCTTAGCCCCTGCTCCCGGGAAGGACACCGGGGAGCTGTTTTTT. This sequence encodes CASSLAPAPGKDTGELFF.

The chain combines TRBV7-9 with TRBJ2-1, with unresolved D. V lost 2 bases to trimming and J lost 7 bases, with 6 bases between them. CDR1 and CDR2 from the germline V gene are SEHNR and FQNEAQ (reference sequence). The CDR3 length is 12 residues. CDR3 in amino acids: CASSLSENEQFF. The CDR3 DNA reads as TGTGCCAGCAGCTTAAGCGAGAATGAGCAGTTCTTC.

The chain recombines TRBV7-9 with TRBJ2-1; D is uncertain. CDR1 is SEHNR and CDR2 is FQNEAQ in the germline V gene (reference sequence). CDR3 length equals 11 residues. V was clipped by 3 bases and J by 8 bases, with 5 bases between them. The CDR3 DNA reads TGTGCCAGCAGCTTGGCCTATGAGCAGTTCTTC. Translation gives CASSLAYEQFF.

Only a few counts were recorded for this clone. The V gene is TRBV4-3, the J gene TRBJ1-6; no clear D. The germline V gene encodes CDR1 LGHNA and CDR2 YSLEER. V was cut by 0 bases and J by 8 bases, with 11 bases left in between. This CDR3 comprises 15 residues. CDR3 region: CASSQDGDPYSPLHF. The CDR3, as DNA: TGCGCCAGCAGCCAAGATGGAGATCCCTATTCACCCCTCCACTTT.

The V gene is TRBV7-9, the J gene TRBJ1-1; 7 bases align to TRBD1. CDR1 and CDR2 from the germline V gene are SEHNR and FQNEAQ (reference sequence). The CDR3 totals 13 residues. Trimming took 7 bases from V and 3 from J; bases not matched to a gene: 5. Written as DNA, the CDR3 is TGTGCCAGCAAGTCACAGGGGTACACTGAAGCTTTCTTT. Encoded protein: CASKSQGYTEAFF.

The chain combines TRBV6-1 with TRBJ2-1, with unresolved D. This CDR3 contains 13 residues. Trimming pared 2 bases from V and 4 bases from J, leaving 6 bases between. CDR1 and CDR2 from the germline V gene are MNHNS and SASEGT. The DNA for the CDR3 is TGTGCCAGCAGTGAATGGCTGTACAATGAGCAGTTCTTC. Translated: CASSEWLYNEQFF.

A word on this clone: Other DNA sequences from this sample encode an identical CDR3 as well. The chain joins TRBV12-3 or TRBV12-4 to TRBJ1-1, with 8 bases matching TRBD1. Trimming cost V 8 bases and J 4 bases; bases outside gene matches: 3. The length of the CDR3 is 12 residues. DNA of the CDR3: TGTGCCAGCGACAGGGGAGGCACTGAAGCTTTCTTT. Translating gives CASDRGGTEAFF.